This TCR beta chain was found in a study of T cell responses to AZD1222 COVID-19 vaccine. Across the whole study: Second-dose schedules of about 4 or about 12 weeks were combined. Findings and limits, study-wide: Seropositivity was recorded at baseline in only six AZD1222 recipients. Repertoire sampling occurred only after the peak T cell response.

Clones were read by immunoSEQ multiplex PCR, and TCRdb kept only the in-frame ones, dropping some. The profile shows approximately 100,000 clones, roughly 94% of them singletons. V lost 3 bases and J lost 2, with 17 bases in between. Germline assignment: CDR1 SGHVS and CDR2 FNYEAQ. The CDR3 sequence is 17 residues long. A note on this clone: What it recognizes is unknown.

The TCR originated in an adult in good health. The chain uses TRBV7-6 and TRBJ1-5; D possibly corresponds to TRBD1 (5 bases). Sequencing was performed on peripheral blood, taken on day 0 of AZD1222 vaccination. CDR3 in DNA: TGTGCCAGCAGCTTGGGGCCAACCGGGCTCGGCAATCAGCCCCAGCATTTT. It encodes CASSLGPTGLGNQPQHF.